Listed below are T cell receptor beta chains from one sample, sequenced in a study of T cells after somatic rescue of genetic block. Libraries were prepared by immunoSEQ multiplex PCR; TCRdb keeps only in-frame clonotypes and omits some of them. Of approximately 100,000 clones listed, 70% to 90% were seen once; the top ten hold 1.6%. Material: peripheral blood mononuclear cells (PBMCs). The receptors shown here come from a young woman. The CDR3 runs from the conserved cysteine through the conserved F or W. D genes are given only for firm matches. Where a row states a size, it is once, few, many or the class of an expanded clone; other rows omit it.

CDR3,DNA,size,V,J,D
CASSHGDGDNQPQHF,TGTGCCAGCAGCCACGGGGACGGCGACAATCAGCCCCAGCATTTT,-,TRBV6-5,TRBJ1-5,-
CAWSVLGTGGDGYTF,TGTGCCTGGAGTGTACTAGGGACAGGGGGAGATGGCTACACCTTC,-,TRBV30,TRBJ1-2,TRBD1
CASSPGQSFQETQYF,TGTGCCAGCAGCCCGGGACAGTCCTTCCAAGAGACCCAGTACTTC,-,TRBV11-3,TRBJ2-5,TRBD1
CASSLGWRSGNTGELFF,TGCGCCAGCAGCTTGGGATGGAGGTCTGGGAACACCGGGGAGCTGTTTTTT,-,TRBV5-1,TRBJ2-2,-
CASSFSQFNYGYTF,TGCGCCAGCAGCTTCAGCCAATTTAACTATGGCTACACCTTC,-,TRBV5-1,TRBJ1-2,-
CASLGDRGNQPQHF,TGTGCCAGCCTCGGGGACAGGGGCAATCAGCCCCAGCATTTT,-,TRBV28,TRBJ1-5,TRBD1
CASSSDRSNTEAFF,TGCGCCAGCAGCTCGGACAGGTCGAACACTGAAGCTTTCTTT,-,TRBV5-1,TRBJ1-1,TRBD1
CASSIGGSGYTF,TGTGCCAGTAGTATTGGGGGAAGTGGCTACACCTTC,-,TRBV19,TRBJ1-2,-
CASSIAQGVGGGTIYF,TGTGCCAGTAGTATAGCACAGGGAGTCGGAGGAGGCACCATATATTTT,-,TRBV19,TRBJ1-3,-
CASSNRPARTGGQSSGNTIYF,TGTGCCAGTAGTAATCGTCCAGCGCGGACGGGGGGACAGTCCTCTGGAAACACCATATATTTT,-,TRBV19,TRBJ1-3,TRBD1
CASSFDRAAEAFF,TGTGCCAGCAGCTTTGACAGGGCGGCTGAAGCTTTCTTT,few,TRBV7-9,TRBJ1-1,TRBD1
CASSFPDRGTFSDEQFF,TGTGCCAGCAGCTTTCCGGACAGGGGCACGTTCTCCGACGAGCAGTTCTTC,once,TRBV7-8,TRBJ2-1,TRBD1
CASSTPGHAYGYTF,TGTGCCAGCAGTACACCGGGACACGCTTATGGCTACACCTTC,few,TRBV28,TRBJ1-2,-
CASSPRRKRGQSTDTQYF,TGTGCCAGCAGTCCCAGGAGAAAGCGTGGGCAGAGCACAGATACGCAGTATTTT,-,TRBV27,TRBJ2-3,-
CASNLAGALDTQYF,TGTGCCAGCAATCTAGCGGGAGCACTAGATACGCAGTATTTT,-,TRBV2,TRBJ2-3,TRBD2
CASRYSGTSTDTQYF,TGTGCCAGCAGGTATAGCGGAACTAGCACAGATACGCAGTATTTT,once,TRBV25-1,TRBJ2-3,-
CASSLGQTGFSGNTIYF,TGCGCCAGCAGCTTGGGACAGACCGGTTTTTCTGGAAACACCATATATTTT,-,TRBV5-1,TRBJ1-3,-
CASSLAGGYGYTF,TGTGCCAGCAGCTTGGCAGGGGGTTATGGCTACACCTTC,-,TRBV5-4,TRBJ1-2,TRBD1
CASSPITLQGMNTEAFF,TGTGCCAGCAGCCCCATTACCTTACAGGGGATGAACACTGAAGCTTTCTTT,-,TRBV7-9,TRBJ1-1,TRBD1
CASSPGGRWDLYTQYF,TGTGCCAGCAGCCCTGGGGGCAGGTGGGACTTGTATACGCAGTATTTT,few,TRBV7-2,TRBJ2-3,-
CASSEALPGQNTEAFF,TGTGCCAGCAGTGAAGCGCTTCCTGGACAGAACACTGAAGCTTTCTTT,-,TRBV6-1,TRBJ1-1,-
CASSLRGRGSANTGELFF,TGTGCCAGCAGCTTACGAGGACGGGGCAGTGCGAACACCGGGGAGCTGTTTTTT,once,TRBV11-2,TRBJ2-2,-
CASSLGAHQPQHF,TGTGCCAGCAGCTTGGGAGCCCATCAGCCCCAGCATTTT,-,TRBV5-6,TRBJ1-5,-
CASSLGSGSSGNTIYF,TGCGCCAGCAGCTTGGGCAGCGGGAGCTCTGGAAACACCATATATTTT,-,TRBV5-1,TRBJ1-3,-
CASSPFWRPSTDTQYF,TGCGCCAGCAGCCCCTTCTGGCGACCTAGCACAGATACGCAGTATTTT,-,TRBV10-2,TRBJ2-3,-
CASRDREKGTEAFF,TGTGCCAGCAGGGACAGGGAAAAGGGGACTGAAGCTTTCTTT,-,TRBV21-1,TRBJ1-1,-
CASSGQQGTLRKYNEQFF,TGTGCCAGCAGCGGACAACAGGGTACGCTAAGAAAGTACAATGAGCAGTTCTTC,-,TRBV9,TRBJ2-1,-
CASSHRASGIGDEQFF,TGTGCCAGCAGCCACAGGGCTAGCGGGATTGGCGATGAGCAGTTCTTC,-,TRBV7-8,TRBJ2-1,TRBD2
CASSLQAGTSGQRVNEQFF,TGTGCCAGCAGCTTACAGGCCGGGACTAGCGGTCAAAGGGTCAATGAGCAGTTCTTC,-,TRBV7-9,TRBJ2-1,TRBD2
CASSPFPGQGGRSYEQYF,TGTGCCAGCTCACCCTTCCCGGGACAGGGCGGTAGGTCCTACGAGCAGTACTTC,-,TRBV18,TRBJ2-7,TRBD1
CASTPWTGSYEQYF,TGTGCCAGCACCCCTTGGACAGGGTCGTACGAGCAGTACTTC,-,TRBV6-1,TRBJ2-7,TRBD1
CSTWTEETQYF,TGCAGCACCTGGACAGAAGAGACCCAGTACTTC,-,TRBV29-1,TRBJ2-5,-
CASSDGDDTGELFF,TGTGCCAGCAGTGATGGGGACGACACCGGGGAGCTGTTTTTT,-,TRBV6-1,TRBJ2-2,-
CASSFRNTIYF,TGTGCCAGCAGCTTTCGGAACACCATATATTTT,-,TRBV7-9,TRBJ1-3,-
CASSLAIPRAGRGSYNEQFF,TGCGCCAGCAGCTTGGCGATCCCGCGGGCGGGAAGGGGCTCCTACAATGAGCAGTTCTTC,-,TRBV5-1,TRBJ2-1,-
CASSPSGGSTEAFF,TGTGCCAGTAGCCCTAGCGGGGGCTCAACTGAAGCTTTCTTT,-,TRBV19,TRBJ1-1,-
CASSPGLPSEKLFF,TGCGCCAGCAGCCCGGGCCTGCCTTCTGAAAAACTGTTTTTT,-,TRBV4-1,TRBJ1-4,-
CASGMGGIQETQYF,TGTGCCAGCGGGATGGGGGGAATCCAAGAGACCCAGTACTTC,-,TRBV28,TRBJ2-5,-